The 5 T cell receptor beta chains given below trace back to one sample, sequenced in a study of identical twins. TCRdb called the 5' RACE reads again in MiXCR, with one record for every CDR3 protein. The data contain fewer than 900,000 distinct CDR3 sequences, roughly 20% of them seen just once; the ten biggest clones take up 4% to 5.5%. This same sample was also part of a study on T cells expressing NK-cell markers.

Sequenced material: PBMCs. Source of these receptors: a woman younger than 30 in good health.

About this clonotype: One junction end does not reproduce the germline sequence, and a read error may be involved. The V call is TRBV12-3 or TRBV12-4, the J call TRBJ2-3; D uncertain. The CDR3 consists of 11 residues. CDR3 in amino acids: CAGSLRNTQYF. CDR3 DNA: TGTGCCGGCAGTTTGAGAAATACGCAGTATTTT.

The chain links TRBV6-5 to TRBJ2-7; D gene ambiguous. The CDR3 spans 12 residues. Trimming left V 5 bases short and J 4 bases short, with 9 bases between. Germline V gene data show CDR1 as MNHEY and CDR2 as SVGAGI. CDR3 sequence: CASSTLGYEQYF. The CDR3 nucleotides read TGTGCCAGCAGTACCCTCGGTTACGAGCAGTACTTC.

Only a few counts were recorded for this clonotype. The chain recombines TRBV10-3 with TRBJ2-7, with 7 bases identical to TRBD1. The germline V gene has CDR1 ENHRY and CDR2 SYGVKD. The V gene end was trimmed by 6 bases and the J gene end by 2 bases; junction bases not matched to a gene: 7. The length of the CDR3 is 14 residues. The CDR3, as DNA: TGTGCCATCAGGGAACGACAGGGCACCTACGAGCAGTACTTC. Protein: CAIRERQGTYEQYF.

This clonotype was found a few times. CDR3 nucleotide sequence: TGTGCCAGCAGCAAATCAAGGAAAGGCGGGAGGGCTCACAATGAGCAGTTCTTC. It translates to CASSKSRKGGRAHNEQFF. The V call is TRBV21-1, the J call TRBJ2-1; TRBD2 is the table's D call and was not checked against the DNA. TRBV21-1 is noted as a pseudogene. This CDR3 has 18 amino acids.

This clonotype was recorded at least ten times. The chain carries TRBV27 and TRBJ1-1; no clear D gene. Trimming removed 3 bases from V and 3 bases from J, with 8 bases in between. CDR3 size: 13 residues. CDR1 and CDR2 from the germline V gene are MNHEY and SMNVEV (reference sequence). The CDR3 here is CASSLNRYTEAFF. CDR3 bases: TGTGCCAGCAGTTTGAACAGATACACTGAAGCTTTCTTT.